The next 29 T cell receptor beta chains were all read from a single sample in a study of control samples from healthy donors and cancer patients. TCRdb's table, derived via immunoSEQ multiplex PCR, lists solely in-frame clones and lacks some. Of about 80,000 clones in the sample, 80% to 90% are singletons; the top ten hold under 14%. The material sequenced was PBMCs. The receptors derive from a man between 60 and 75 years old with head and neck cancer.

V is TRBV18 and J is TRBJ1-2; D is uncertain. Germline loops: CDR1 KGHSH, CDR2 LQKENI. This CDR3 contains 13 residues. With 3 bases removed from V and 4 bases from J, the gap between germline ends came to 9 bases. CDR3 sequence: CASSPPGTYGYTF. The CDR3 DNA reads as TGTGCCAGCTCACCCCCAGGAACCTATGGCTACACCTTC.

The chain combines TRBV19 with TRBJ2-7; D not certain. The CDR3 length is 14 residues. V was cut by 5 bases and J by 5 bases, with 16 bases left in between. Germline V lookup: CDR1 LNHDA, CDR2 SQIVND (reference sequence). Here the CDR3 DNA reads TGTGCCAGTAGTCCCCGGCCCCAGAGCCACGAGCAGTACTTC. It translates to CASSPRPQSHEQYF.

In this sample, this clone turned up many times. The chain has TRBV28 and TRBJ1-5, with D perhaps TRBD1 (5 bases). V dropped 4 bases and J dropped 7 bases, with 17 bases sitting between them. The CDR3 loop spans 15 amino acids. The V gene's germline CDR1 is MDHEN and CDR2 SYDVKM. The DNA for the CDR3 is TGTGCCAGCAGTTCCCCTGGCAGGGCGTACCAGCCCCAGCATTTT. Protein: CASSSPGRAYQPQHF.

The chain combines TRBV5-5 with TRBJ2-1; no definite D call. The V gene's germline CDR1 is SGHKS and CDR2 YYEKEE (reference sequence). The CDR3 length is 13 residues. Trimming removed 0 bases from V and 3 bases from J, with 4 bases in between. The CDR3 nucleotides are TGTGCCAGCAGCTTGGCGAGCTACAATGAGCAGTTCTTC. Protein product: CASSLASYNEQFF.

V and J are TRBV5-1 and TRBJ2-3, with 11 bases that match TRBD2. V shed 4 bases, J shed 1 base, and the junction held 8 bases outside the gene matches. The CDR3 is made up of 17 amino acids. Germline-derived CDR1 and CDR2 are SGHRS and YFSETQ. The DNA of the CDR3 is TGCGCCAGCAGCGTCCGACTAGCGGGATCTGGCACAGATACGCAGTATTTT. It codes for CASSVRLAGSGTDTQYF.

The chain couples TRBV3-1 (or the pseudogene TRBV3-2) to TRBJ2-3; TRBD1 matches at 9 bases. The germline V gene encodes CDR1 LGHDT and CDR2 YNNKEL (reference sequence). With V trimmed by 4 bases and J by 5 bases, 4 bases remained unmatched. This CDR3 has 14 residues. Here the CDR3 DNA reads TGTGCCAGCAGCCTGGGACAGGGCGTAGATACGCAGTATTTT. This sequence encodes CASSLGQGVDTQYF.

This rearrangement joins TRBV18 to TRBJ2-1; no reliable D call. Germline V gene data show CDR1 as KGHSH and CDR2 as LQKENI. The CDR3 runs 14 residues. V dropped 0 bases and J dropped 3 bases, with 6 bases sitting between them. For the CDR3, the DNA is TGTGCCAGCTCACCACCACATTTCTACAATGAGCAGTTCTTC. It specifies CASSPPHFYNEQFF.

This rearrangement joins TRBV5-1 to TRBJ2-2, with 7 bases matching TRBD1. CDR1 is SGHRS, CDR2 YFSETQ, per germline. V trimming: 7 bases; J trimming: 4 bases; junction bases outside the gene matches: 7. The CDR3 totals 14 residues. The CDR3, as DNA: TGCGCCAGCGGCCCGGGACAGATCACCGGGGAGCTGTTTTTT. Protein: CASGPGQITGELFF.

This sequence joins TRBV4-2 and TRBJ2-1; D may be TRBD1 or TRBD2 (6 bases each). CDR3 length equals 17 residues. CDR1 is LGHNA, CDR2 YNFKEQ, per germline. The germline V and J ends were trimmed by 5 bases and 4 bases, with 21 bases remaining between them. The CDR3 is CASSYEGTLAGYNEQFF. CDR3 DNA sequence: TGTGCCAGCAGCTACGAGGGGACACTGGCGGGGTACAATGAGCAGTTCTTC.

The chain is built from TRBV7-9 and TRBJ2-1; the match to TRBD1 covers 8 bases. Per germline, CDR1 SEHNR and CDR2 FQNEAQ (reference sequence). The CDR3 length is 15 residues. With 1 base clipped from V and 2 bases from J, the junction kept 1 base outside the gene matches. Here the CDR3 reads CASSLEQGAYNEQFF. CDR3 bases: TGTGCCAGCAGCTTAGAACAGGGGGCCTACAATGAGCAGTTCTTC.

This clone was seen a handful of times. The chain recombines TRBV15 with TRBJ1-5; a weak D match, TRBD1 (5 bases). The CDR3 contains 17 residues. The germline gives CDR1 LNHNV, CDR2 YYDKDF (reference sequence). Trimming left V 1 base short and J 7 bases short, with 20 bases between. Here the CDR3 reads CATSRGDTPGYGQPQHF. The CDR3 bases are TGTGCCACCAGCAGAGGCGATACTCCAGGGTACGGCCAGCCCCAGCATTTT.

The chain uses TRBV21-1 and TRBJ2-4; the table's D call, TRBD2, has no DNA check behind it. TRBV21-1 constitutes a pseudogene. The CDR3 contains 15 residues. For the CDR3, the DNA is TGTGCCAGCAATCAGGCGGGGTGTAACTGGGACATTCAGTACTTC. It codes for CASNQAGCNWDIQYF.

The J gene is TRBJ1-2, the V gene TRBV2, with D tentatively TRBD1 (5 bases). Trimming shortened V by 6 bases and J by 4 bases, and 9 bases separated the two germline ends. This CDR3 is 12 amino acids long. From germline, CDR1 is SNHLY and CDR2 FYNNEI. As DNA, the CDR3 is TGTGCCAGCAGCCCCCAGGGCTATGGCTACACCTTC. Its translation: CASSPQGYGYTF.

The V call is TRBV7-7, the J call TRBJ2-2; 10 nucleotides agree with TRBD2. CDR1 is SSHAT and CDR2 is FNYEAQ in the germline V gene (reference sequence). The CDR3 sequence is 18 residues long. After removal of 2 bases from V and 0 bases from J, the junction contained 6 bases not matched to a gene. The CDR3, as DNA: TGTGCCAGCAGCTTACGGCTAGCGGGAGAATCGAACACCGGGGAGCTGTTTTTT. It translates to CASSLRLAGESNTGELFF.

The rearrangement uses TRBV5-1 and TRBJ1-4, with D possibly matching TRBD1 (5 bases). Germline V CDR1 and CDR2: SGHRS, YFSETQ. With 2 bases removed from V and 0 bases from J, the gap between germline ends came to 5 bases. CDR3 length: 14 amino acids. The CDR3 region is CASSLGATNEKLFF. The CDR3 nucleotides read TGCGCCAGCAGCTTAGGGGCAACTAATGAAAAACTGTTTTTT.

The J gene is TRBJ2-3, the V gene TRBV7-9, with D unclear. The CDR3 spans 11 residues. Trimming stripped 8 bases from V and 6 bases from J, with 9 bases between. Germline V CDR1 and CDR2: SEHNR, FQNEAQ (reference sequence). The CDR3 protein is CASHTRDTQYF. The CDR3 DNA is TGTGCCAGCCATACTCGGGATACGCAGTATTTT.

The chain links TRBV23-1 to TRBJ1-1, with D tentatively TRBD1 (6 bases). TRBV23-1 is an ORF for which the function is uncertain. V lost 3 bases to trimming and J lost 4 bases, with 18 bases between them. CDR3 length: 16 residues. CDR3 region: CASSQGQGMRCTEAFF. DNA for the CDR3: TGCGCCAGCAGTCAGGGGCAGGGGATGCGGTGCACTGAAGCTTTCTTT.

V is TRBV12-3 or TRBV12-4 and J is TRBJ1-2; D perhaps matches TRBD1 (5 bases). With 4 bases removed from V and 4 bases from J, the gap between germline ends came to 10 bases. This CDR3 comprises 13 residues. This chain's CDR3 is CASSWGSGYGYTF. The CDR3 DNA reads TGTGCCAGCAGTTGGGGCAGCGGCTATGGCTACACCTTC.

The chain carries TRBV4-2 and TRBJ2-2; D possibly corresponds to TRBD1 (6 bases). The CDR3 runs 17 residues. V dropped 3 bases and J dropped 3 bases, with 17 bases sitting between them. Germline V gives CDR1 LGHNA, CDR2 YNFKEQ. The CDR3 nucleotides read TGTGCCAGCAGCCAGCCACTCGGAAACAGGGACACCGGGGAGCTGTTTTTT. As protein: CASSQPLGNRDTGELFF.

The V gene is TRBV28, the J gene TRBJ2-4; D possibly matches TRBD1 or TRBD2 (7 bases each). Germline V gene data show CDR1 as MDHEN and CDR2 as SYDVKM. V was clipped by 6 bases and J by 11 bases, with 20 bases between them. This CDR3 comprises 14 residues. CDR3 coding DNA: TGTGCCAGCAGCGGGCAACCAGGGGGAGGGCTTCAGTACTTC. Its protein product is CASSGQPGGGLQYF.

This chain links TRBV7-2 with TRBJ1-2, with D possibly being TRBD1 (5 bases). The CDR3 spans 15 residues. Trimming took 2 bases from V and 4 from J, leaving 14 bases between them. Germline-derived CDR1 and CDR2 are SGHTA and FQGNSA. CDR3: CASSLSQGRGYGYTF. The CDR3 DNA reads as TGTGCCAGCAGCTTATCCCAGGGCCGCGGCTATGGCTACACCTTC.

V and J are TRBV4-1 and TRBJ2-7; tentatively, D is TRBD1 or TRBD2 (6 bases each). Between the trimmed V and J ends, which lost 3 bases and 5 bases, there was a span of 20 bases. The germline V gene has CDR1 MGHRA and CDR2 YSYEKL. CDR3 length: 16 amino acids. This chain's CDR3 is CASSHPLWRGRNEQYF. Written as DNA, the CDR3 is TGCGCCAGCAGCCACCCCCTCTGGAGGGGGAGGAACGAGCAGTACTTC.

CDR3 sequence: CASSRTAGDIAEGYTF. CDR3 in DNA: TGTGCCAGTAGTCGTACAGCAGGGGACATAGCTGAGGGCTACACCTTC. The chain couples TRBV19 to TRBJ1-2, with D tentatively TRBD1 (6 bases). Germline V gene lookup returns CDR1 LNHDA and CDR2 SQIVND (reference sequence). This CDR3 spans 16 amino acids. V gave up 5 bases and J gave up 8 bases, with 24 bases separating them.

About this clone: The junction differs from germline at one of its ends, possibly a read error. The sample contains more than one DNA sequence encoding this CDR3. The chain couples TRBV3-1 (or the pseudogene TRBV3-2) to TRBJ2-5, with D possibly being TRBD1 (6 bases). Germline CDR1 is LGHDT and CDR2 is YNNKEL (reference sequence). The CDR3 extends over 14 amino acids. The CDR3 DNA follows: TGTGCCAGCAGTCAAGCACAGGGACGAGAGACCCAGTACTTC. Protein: CASSQAQGRETQYF.

The chain is built from TRBV6-6 and TRBJ2-6; no definite D call. CDR1 is MNHNY and CDR2 is SVGAGI in the germline V gene (reference sequence). The CDR3 runs 14 residues. The V end lost 2 bases, the J end lost 11 bases, and 13 bases lay between the germline ends. Here the CDR3 DNA reads TGTGCCAGCAGTTACGATGGGGTACGTGACGTCCTGACTTTC. Translation gives CASSYDGVRDVLTF.

This chain connects TRBV3-1 (or the pseudogene TRBV3-2) to TRBJ2-7; 8 bases fit TRBD2. Germline values: CDR1 LGHDT, CDR2 YNNKEL (reference sequence). V lost 3 bases, J lost 7 bases, and 5 bases stayed unmatched. The CDR3 runs 13 residues. The CDR3 loop is CASSQTSVGEQYF. CDR3 coding DNA: TGTGCCAGCAGCCAGACTAGCGTCGGGGAGCAGTACTTC.

On this clone itself: Other DNA sequences in this specimen translate into the identical CDR3. The CDR3 spells CASTRESDTQYF. In DNA form, the CDR3 reads TGTGCCAGCACCCGGGAGTCAGATACGCAGTATTTT. V usage is TRBV2 and J usage is TRBJ2-3, with D maybe TRBD2 (6 bases). From germline, CDR1 is SNHLY and CDR2 FYNNEI. The CDR3 contains 12 residues. V was shortened by 7 bases and J by 4 bases, with 9 bases between the two germline ends.

V usage is TRBV6-1 and J usage is TRBJ1-4, with D possibly TRBD1 on 5 matching bases. Deletions cut 1 base from V and 10 bases from J, with 16 bases between. The germline gives CDR1 MNHNS, CDR2 SASEGT. The CDR3 has 15 residues. The CDR3 here is CASSEVLGSTGKLFF. The CDR3 bases are TGTGCCAGCAGTGAAGTTCTGGGATCTACAGGAAAACTGTTTTTT.

The chain is built from TRBV28 and TRBJ1-1, with D possibly TRBD1 on 6 matching bases. CDR1 and CDR2 (germline): MDHEN, SYDVKM. CDR3 size: 13 residues. The V gene lost 7 bases and the J gene lost 7 bases, with 16 bases spanning the gap. The CDR3 DNA is TGTGCCAGCACCACACCTTACAGGGTTGAAGCTTTCTTT. This codes for CASTTPYRVEAFF.